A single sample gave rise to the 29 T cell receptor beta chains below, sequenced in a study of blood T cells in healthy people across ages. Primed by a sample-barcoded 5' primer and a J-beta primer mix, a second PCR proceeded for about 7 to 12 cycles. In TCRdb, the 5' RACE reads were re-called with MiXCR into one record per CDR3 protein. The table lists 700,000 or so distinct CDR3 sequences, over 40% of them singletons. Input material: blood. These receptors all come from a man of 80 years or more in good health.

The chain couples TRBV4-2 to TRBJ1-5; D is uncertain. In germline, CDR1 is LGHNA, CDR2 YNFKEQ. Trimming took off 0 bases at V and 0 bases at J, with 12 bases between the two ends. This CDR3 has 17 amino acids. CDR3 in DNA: TGTGCCAGCAGCCAAGACTACGGAAGCAATAGCAATCAGCCCCAGCATTTT. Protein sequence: CASSQDYGSNSNQPQHF.

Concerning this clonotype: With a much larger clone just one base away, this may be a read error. In DNA form, the CDR3 reads TGTGCCAGCAGTTACTCGACTCAACCTACGGGGACCCAGTACTTC. Translating gives CASSYSTQPTGTQYF. V and J are TRBV6-2 or TRBV6-3 and TRBJ2-5; no clear D. CDR1 and CDR2 (germline): MNHEY, SVGEGT. This CDR3 comprises 15 residues. The V gene lost 0 bases and the J gene lost 7 bases, with 15 bases spanning the gap.

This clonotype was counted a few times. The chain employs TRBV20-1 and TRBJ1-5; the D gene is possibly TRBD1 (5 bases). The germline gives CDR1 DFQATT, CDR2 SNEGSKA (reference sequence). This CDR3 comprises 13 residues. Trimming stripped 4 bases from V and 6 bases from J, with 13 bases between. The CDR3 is CSATVGDAQPQHF. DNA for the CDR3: TGCAGTGCTACTGTGGGGGATGCTCAGCCCCAGCATTTT.

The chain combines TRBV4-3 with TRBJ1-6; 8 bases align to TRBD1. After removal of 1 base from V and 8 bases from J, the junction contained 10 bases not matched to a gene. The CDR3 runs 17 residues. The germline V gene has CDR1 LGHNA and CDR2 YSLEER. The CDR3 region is CASSQGTQGAWDSPLHF. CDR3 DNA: TGCGCCAGCAGCCAAGGAACCCAGGGGGCGTGGGATTCACCCCTCCACTTT.

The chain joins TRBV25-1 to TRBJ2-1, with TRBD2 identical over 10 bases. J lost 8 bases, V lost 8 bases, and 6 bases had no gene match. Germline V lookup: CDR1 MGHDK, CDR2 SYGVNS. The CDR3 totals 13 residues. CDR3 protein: CASSASGSHEQFF. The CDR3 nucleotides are TGTGCCAGCTCTGCTAGCGGGAGTCATGAGCAGTTCTTC. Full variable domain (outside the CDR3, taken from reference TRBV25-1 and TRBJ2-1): EADIYQTPRYLVIGTGKKITLECSQTMGHDKMYWYQQDPGMELHLIHYSYGVNSTEKGDLSSESTVSRIRTEHFPLTLESARPSHTSQYLCASSASGSHEQFFGPGTRLTVL.

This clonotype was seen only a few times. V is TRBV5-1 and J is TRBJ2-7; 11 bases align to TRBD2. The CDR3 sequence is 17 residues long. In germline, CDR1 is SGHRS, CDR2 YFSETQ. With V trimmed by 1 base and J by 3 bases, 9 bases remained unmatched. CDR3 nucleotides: TGCGCCAGCAGCTTGTTGGCTAGCGGGGGGACGTACTACGAGCAGTACTTC. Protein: CASSLLASGGTYYEQYF.

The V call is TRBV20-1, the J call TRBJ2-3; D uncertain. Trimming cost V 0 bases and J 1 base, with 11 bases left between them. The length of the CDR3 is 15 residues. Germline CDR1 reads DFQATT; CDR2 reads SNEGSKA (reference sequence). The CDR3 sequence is CSARDTRSGTDTQYF. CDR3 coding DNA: TGCAGTGCTAGAGATACTCGCTCTGGCACAGATACGCAGTATTTT.

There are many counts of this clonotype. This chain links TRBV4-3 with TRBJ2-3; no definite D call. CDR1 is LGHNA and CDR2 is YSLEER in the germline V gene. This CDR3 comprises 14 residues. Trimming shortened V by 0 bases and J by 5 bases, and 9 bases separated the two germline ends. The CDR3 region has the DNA TGCGCCAGCAGCCAAGAAGGCTGGGAAGATACGCAGTATTTT. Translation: CASSQEGWEDTQYF.

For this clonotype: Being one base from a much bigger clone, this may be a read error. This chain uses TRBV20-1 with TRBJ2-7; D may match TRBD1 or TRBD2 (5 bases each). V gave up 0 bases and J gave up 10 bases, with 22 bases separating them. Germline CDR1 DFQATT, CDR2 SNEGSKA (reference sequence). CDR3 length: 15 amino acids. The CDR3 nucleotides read TGCAGTGCTAGAGATCGAGTGGGGACCTTCGATGCCCAGTACTTC. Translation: CSARDRVGTFDAQYF.

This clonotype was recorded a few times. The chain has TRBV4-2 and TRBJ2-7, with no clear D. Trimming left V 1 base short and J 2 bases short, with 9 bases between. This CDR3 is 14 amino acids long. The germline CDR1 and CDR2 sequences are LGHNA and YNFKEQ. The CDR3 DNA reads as TGTGCCAGCAGCCAAGGTCAAGTCACCTACGAGCAGTACTTC. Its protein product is CASSQGQVTYEQYF.

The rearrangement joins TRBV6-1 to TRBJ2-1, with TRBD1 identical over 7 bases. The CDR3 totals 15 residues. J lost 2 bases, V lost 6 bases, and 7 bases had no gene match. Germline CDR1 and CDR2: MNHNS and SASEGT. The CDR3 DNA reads TGTGCCAGCAGGTCGGACAGGCCTCCCTACAATGAGCAGTTCTTC. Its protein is CASRSDRPPYNEQFF.

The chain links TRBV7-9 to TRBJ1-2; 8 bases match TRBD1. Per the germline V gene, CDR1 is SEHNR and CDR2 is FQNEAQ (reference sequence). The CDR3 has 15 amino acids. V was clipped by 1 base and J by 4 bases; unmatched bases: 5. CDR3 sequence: CASSLEQGDGYGYTF. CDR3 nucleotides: TGTGCCAGCAGCTTAGAACAGGGGGACGGCTATGGCTACACCTTC.

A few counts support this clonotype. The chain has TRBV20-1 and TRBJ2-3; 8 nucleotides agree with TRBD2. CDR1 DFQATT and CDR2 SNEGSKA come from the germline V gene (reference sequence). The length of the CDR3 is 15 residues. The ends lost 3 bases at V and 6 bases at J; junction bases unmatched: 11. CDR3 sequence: CSARGGVAGPDTQYF. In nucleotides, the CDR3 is TGCAGTGCTAGGGGGGGGGTAGCGGGACCCGATACGCAGTATTTT.

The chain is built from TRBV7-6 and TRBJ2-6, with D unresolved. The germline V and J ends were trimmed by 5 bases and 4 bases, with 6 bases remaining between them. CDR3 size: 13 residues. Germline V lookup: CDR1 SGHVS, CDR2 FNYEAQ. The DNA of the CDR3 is TGTGCCAGCAGCGCTCAAGGGGCCAACGTCCTGACTTTC. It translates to CASSAQGANVLTF.

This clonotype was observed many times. In DNA, the CDR3 is TGTGCCATCAGTATTGGACAGGGACCCTACGAGCAGTACTTC. Residues: CAISIGQGPYEQYF. The V and J genes are TRBV10-3 and TRBJ2-7; 8 nucleotides align to TRBD1. V trimming: 5 bases; J trimming: 2 bases; junction bases outside the gene matches: 5. Germline V CDR1 and CDR2: ENHRY, SYGVKD. This CDR3 is built from 14 residues.

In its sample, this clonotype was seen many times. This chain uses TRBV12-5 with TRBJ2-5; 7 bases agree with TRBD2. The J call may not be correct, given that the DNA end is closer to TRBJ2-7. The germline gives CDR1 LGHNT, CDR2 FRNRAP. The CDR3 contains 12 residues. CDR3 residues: CASAPGLHEQYF. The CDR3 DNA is TGTGCTAGTGCCCCGGGACTACACGAGCAGTACTTC.

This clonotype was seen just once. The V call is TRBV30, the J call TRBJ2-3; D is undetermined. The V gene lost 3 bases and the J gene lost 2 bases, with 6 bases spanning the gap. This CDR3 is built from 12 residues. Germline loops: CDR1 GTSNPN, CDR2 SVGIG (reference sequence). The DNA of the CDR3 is TGTGCCTGGAGCAAGATCACAGATACGCAGTATTTT. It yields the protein CAWSKITDTQYF.

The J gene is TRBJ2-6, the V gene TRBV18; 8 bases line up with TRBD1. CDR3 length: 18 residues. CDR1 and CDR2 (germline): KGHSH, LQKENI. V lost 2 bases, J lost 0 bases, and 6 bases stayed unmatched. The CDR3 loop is CASSPTGTGNSGANVLTF. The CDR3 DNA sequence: TGTGCCAGCTCACCAACCGGGACAGGAAACTCTGGGGCCAACGTCCTGACTTTC.

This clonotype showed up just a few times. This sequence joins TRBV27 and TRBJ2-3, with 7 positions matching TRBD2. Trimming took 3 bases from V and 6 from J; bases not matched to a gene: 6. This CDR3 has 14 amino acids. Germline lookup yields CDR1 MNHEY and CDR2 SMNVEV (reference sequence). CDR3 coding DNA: TGTGCCAGCAGTTTTGGCGGGGGTGTTGATACGCAGTATTTT. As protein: CASSFGGGVDTQYF.

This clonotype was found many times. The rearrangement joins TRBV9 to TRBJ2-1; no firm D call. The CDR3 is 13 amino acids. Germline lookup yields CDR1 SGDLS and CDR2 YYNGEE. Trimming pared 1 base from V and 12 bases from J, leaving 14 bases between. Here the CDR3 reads CASSVSRSRGQFF. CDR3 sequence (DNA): TGTGCCAGCAGCGTAAGCCGCTCCAGAGGGCAGTTCTTC.

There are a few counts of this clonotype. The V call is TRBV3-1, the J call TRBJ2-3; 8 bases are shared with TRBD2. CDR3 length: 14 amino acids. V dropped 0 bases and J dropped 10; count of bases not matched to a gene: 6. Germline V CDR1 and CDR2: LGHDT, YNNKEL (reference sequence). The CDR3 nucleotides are TGTGCCAGCAGCCAAGAACGGGGGGGCCAGGCGCAGTATTTT. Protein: CASSQERGGQAQYF.

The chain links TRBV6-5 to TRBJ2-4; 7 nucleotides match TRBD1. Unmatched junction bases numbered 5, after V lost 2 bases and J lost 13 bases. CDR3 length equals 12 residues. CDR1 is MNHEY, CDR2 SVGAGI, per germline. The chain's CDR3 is CASSYQGQSQYF. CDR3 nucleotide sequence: TGTGCCAGCAGTTACCAGGGACAGTCGCAGTACTTC.

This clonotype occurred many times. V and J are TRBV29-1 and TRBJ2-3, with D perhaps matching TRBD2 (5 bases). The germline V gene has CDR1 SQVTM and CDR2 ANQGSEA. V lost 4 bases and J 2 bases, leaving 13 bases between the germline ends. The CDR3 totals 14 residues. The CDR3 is CSVGRLAYTDTQYF. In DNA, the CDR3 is TGCAGCGTTGGTCGGCTAGCTTACACAGATACGCAGTATTTT.

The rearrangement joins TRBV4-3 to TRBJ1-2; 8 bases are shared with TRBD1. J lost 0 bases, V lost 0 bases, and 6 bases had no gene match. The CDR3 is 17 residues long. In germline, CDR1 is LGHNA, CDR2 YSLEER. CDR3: CASSQDRRQGPNYGYTF. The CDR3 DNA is TGCGCCAGCAGCCAAGACCGAAGACAGGGGCCTAACTATGGCTACACCTTC.

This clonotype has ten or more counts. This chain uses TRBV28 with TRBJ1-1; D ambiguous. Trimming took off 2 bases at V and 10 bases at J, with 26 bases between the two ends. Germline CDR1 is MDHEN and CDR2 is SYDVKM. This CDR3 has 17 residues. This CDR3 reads CASSLGTSHGGRLGAFF. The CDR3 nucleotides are TGTGCCAGCAGTTTAGGTACGAGTCACGGCGGACGTTTAGGAGCTTTCTTT.

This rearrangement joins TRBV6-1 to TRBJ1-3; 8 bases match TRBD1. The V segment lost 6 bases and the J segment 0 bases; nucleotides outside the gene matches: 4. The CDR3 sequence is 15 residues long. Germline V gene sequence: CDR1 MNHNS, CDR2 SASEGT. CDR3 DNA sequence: TGTGCCAGCAGACTCACAGGGGGCTCTGGAAACACCATATATTTT. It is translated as CASRLTGGSGNTIYF.

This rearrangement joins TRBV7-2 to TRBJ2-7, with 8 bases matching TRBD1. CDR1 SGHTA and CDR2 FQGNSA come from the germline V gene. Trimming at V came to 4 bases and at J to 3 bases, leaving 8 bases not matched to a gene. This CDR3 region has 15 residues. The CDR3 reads CASSSQGARLYEQYF. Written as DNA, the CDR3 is TGTGCCAGCAGCTCGCAGGGGGCAAGGCTCTACGAGCAGTACTTC.

CDR3 nucleotides: TGTGCCAGCAGAGGGACGGGACAGGGTGGTCACGAGCAGTACTTC. The encoded protein is CASRGTGQGGHEQYF. The chain is built from TRBV27 and TRBJ2-7; 9 bases map to TRBD1. CDR1 MNHEY and CDR2 SMNVEV come from the germline V gene (reference sequence). The CDR3 has 15 residues. V lost 6 bases and J lost 5; bases outside the gene matches: 11.

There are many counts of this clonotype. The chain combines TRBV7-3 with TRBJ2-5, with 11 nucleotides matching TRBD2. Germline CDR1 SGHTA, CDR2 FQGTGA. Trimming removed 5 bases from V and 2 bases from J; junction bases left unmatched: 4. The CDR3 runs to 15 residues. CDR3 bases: TGTGCCAGCAGCCTAGCGGGAGGCCTTCAAGAGACCCAGTACTTC. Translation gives CASSLAGGLQETQYF.